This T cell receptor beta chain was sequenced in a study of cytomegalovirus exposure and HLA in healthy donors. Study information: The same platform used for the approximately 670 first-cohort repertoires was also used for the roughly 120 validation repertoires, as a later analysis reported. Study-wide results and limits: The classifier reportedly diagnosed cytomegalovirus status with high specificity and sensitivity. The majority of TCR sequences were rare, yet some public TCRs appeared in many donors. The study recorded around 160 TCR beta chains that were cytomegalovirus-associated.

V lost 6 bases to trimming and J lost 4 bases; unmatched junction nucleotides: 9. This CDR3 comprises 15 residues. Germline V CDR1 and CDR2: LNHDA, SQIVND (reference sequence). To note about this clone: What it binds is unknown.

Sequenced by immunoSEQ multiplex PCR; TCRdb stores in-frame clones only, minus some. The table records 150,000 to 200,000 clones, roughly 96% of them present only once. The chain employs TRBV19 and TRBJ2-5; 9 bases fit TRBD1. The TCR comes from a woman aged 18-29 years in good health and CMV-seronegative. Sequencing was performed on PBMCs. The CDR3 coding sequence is TGTGCCAGTAGCTTACAGGGGGCGGGCGGAGAGACCCAGTACTTC. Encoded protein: CASSLQGAGGETQYF.